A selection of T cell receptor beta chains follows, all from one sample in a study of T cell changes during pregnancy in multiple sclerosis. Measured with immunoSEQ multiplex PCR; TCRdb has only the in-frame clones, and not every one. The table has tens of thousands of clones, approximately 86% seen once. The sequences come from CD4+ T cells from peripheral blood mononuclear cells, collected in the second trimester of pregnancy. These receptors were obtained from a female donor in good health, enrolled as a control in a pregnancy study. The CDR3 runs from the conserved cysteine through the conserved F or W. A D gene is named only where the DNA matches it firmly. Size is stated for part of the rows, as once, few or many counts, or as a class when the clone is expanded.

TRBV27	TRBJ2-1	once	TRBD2	CASRPGLVGNNEQFF	TGTGCCAGCAGGCCGGGACTAGTAGGAAACAATGAGCAGTTCTTC
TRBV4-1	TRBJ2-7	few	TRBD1	CASSLRDSSSYEQYF	TGCGCCAGCAGCCTCCGGGACAGTAGCTCCTACGAGCAGTACTTC
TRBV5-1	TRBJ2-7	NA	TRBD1	CASSPLGQEAYEQYF	TGCGCCAGCAGCCCCTTGGGACAGGAAGCCTACGAGCAGTACTTC
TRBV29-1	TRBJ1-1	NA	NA	CSARMGAWGTEAFF	TGCAGCGCCAGGATGGGGGCCTGGGGCACTGAAGCTTTCTTT
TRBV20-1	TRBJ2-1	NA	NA	CSARVADEQFF	TGCAGTGCTAGAGTCGCGGATGAGCAGTTCTTC
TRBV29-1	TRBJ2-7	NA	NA	CSARQVSYEQYF	TGCAGCGCGCGACAGGTATCCTACGAGCAGTACTTC
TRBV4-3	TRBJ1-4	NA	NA	CASSQGNGGTKANEKLFF	TGCGCCAGCAGCCAAGGAAACGGGGGGACTAAAGCGAATGAAAAACTGTTTTTT
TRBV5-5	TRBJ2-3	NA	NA	CASSFGGTDTQYF	TGTGCCAGCAGCTTCGGCGGGACAGATACGCAGTATTTT
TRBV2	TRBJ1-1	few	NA	CASSEDLLNTEAFF	TGTGCCAGCAGTGAAGATCTCTTGAACACTGAAGCTTTCTTT
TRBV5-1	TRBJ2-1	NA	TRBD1	CASRPTGQGASEQFF	TGCGCCAGCAGGCCTACCGGACAGGGAGCGAGTGAGCAGTTCTTC
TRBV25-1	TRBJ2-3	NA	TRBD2	CASSPLRGTTDTQYF	TGTGCCAGCAGTCCCTTGCGGGGGACCACAGATACGCAGTATTTT
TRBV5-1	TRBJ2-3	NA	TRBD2	CASSFQRVAGVMNPPPTDTQYF	TGCGCCAGCAGCTTCCAGCGGGTAGCGGGGGTGATGAACCCCCCGCCCACAGATACGCAGTATTTT
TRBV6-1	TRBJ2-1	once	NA	CASSDYSSYNEQFF	TGTGCCAGCAGTGATTATTCCTCCTACAATGAGCAGTTCTTC
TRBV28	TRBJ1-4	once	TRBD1	CASIASQGSGNEKLFF	TGTGCCAGCATTGCCTCACAGGGGTCCGGTAATGAAAAACTGTTTTTT
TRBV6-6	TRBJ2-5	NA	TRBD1	CASSSTGGETQYF	TGTGCCAGCAGTTCGACAGGGGGAGAGACCCAGTACTTC
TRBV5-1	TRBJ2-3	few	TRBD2	CASSLARLAGFRTDTQYF	TGCGCCAGCAGCTTGGCGCGACTAGCGGGTTTCCGCACAGATACGCAGTATTTT
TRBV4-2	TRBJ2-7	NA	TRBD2	CASSPTAGDSYEQYF	TGTGCCAGCAGTCCAACAGCGGGGGATTCCTACGAGCAGTACTTC
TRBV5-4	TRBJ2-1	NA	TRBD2	CASSLAERGGYEQFF	TGTGCCAGCAGCCTCGCGGAGCGGGGGGGATATGAGCAGTTCTTC
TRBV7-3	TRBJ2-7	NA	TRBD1	CASSLGTGGPYEQYF	TGTGCCAGCAGCCTAGGAACAGGGGGCCCCTACGAGCAGTACTTC
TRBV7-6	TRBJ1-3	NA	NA	CASSPVRGRLTGNTIYF	TGTGCCAGCAGTCCCGTTAGGGGCCGACTTACTGGAAACACCATATATTTT
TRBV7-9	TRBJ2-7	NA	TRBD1	CASSFMVGDRGSYEQYF	TGTGCCAGCAGCTTTATGGTAGGGGACAGGGGCTCCTACGAGCAGTACTTC
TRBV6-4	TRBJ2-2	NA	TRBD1	CASGTGSGELFF	TGTGCCAGCGGGACAGGGTCCGGGGAGCTGTTTTTT
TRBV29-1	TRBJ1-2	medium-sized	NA	CSVSVGVGGYTF	TGCAGCGTTAGTGTCGGGGTAGGGGGCTACACCTTC
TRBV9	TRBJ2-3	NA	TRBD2	CASSGAASGPPDTQYF	TGTGCCAGCAGCGGGGCGGCTAGCGGCCCTCCAGATACGCAGTATTTT
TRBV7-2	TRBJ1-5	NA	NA	CASSLELYSNQPQHF	TGTGCCAGCAGCTTAGAACTGTATAGCAATCAGCCCCAGCATTTT
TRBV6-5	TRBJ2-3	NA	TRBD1	CASSRTGAFTDTQYF	TGTGCCAGCAGCCGGACAGGGGCCTTCACAGATACGCAGTATTTT
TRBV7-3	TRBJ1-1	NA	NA	CASSLSTGNTEAFF	TGTGCCAGCAGCTTATCTACCGGGAACACTGAAGCTTTCTTT
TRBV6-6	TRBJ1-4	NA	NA	CASSYSGGTNEKLFF	TGTGCCAGCAGTTACTCGGGGGGAACTAATGAAAAACTGTTTTTT
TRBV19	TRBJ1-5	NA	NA	CASSIPRDWGSNQPQHF	TGTGCCAGTAGTATTCCCCGGGATTGGGGAAGCAATCAGCCCCAGCATTTT